One sample yielded the 2 T cell receptor beta chains listed below, sequenced in a study of monozygotic twins with cystic fibrosis. Only in-frame clones appear in the TCRdb table, and some are missing; sequencing was by immunoSEQ multiplex PCR. The sample includes about 15,000 clones, roughly 98% of them seen just once. Sequencing was performed on blood. These receptors were collected from a girl aged 2-10 years with cystic fibrosis.

The chain employs TRBV30 and TRBJ2-1; D gene unclear. Germline V CDR1 and CDR2: GTSNPN, SVGIG (reference sequence). Trimming left V 3 bases short and J 0 bases short, with 15 bases between. This CDR3 is built from 16 residues. The CDR3 region has the DNA TGTGCCTGGAGAGATAAACCCGCGCGCTCCTACAATGAGCAGTTCTTC. It is translated as CAWRDKPARSYNEQFF.

The chain carries TRBV25-1 and TRBJ1-1; 7 bases are shared with TRBD1. Germline lookup yields CDR1 MGHDK and CDR2 SYGVNS. The CDR3 covers 15 residues. V was pared by 3 bases and J by 8 bases, with 12 bases of the junction left unmatched. CDR3 nucleotides: TGTGCCAGCAGTGAGCAACTACTTGGACAGGCCGAAGCTTTCTTT. It codes for CASSEQLLGQAEAFF.